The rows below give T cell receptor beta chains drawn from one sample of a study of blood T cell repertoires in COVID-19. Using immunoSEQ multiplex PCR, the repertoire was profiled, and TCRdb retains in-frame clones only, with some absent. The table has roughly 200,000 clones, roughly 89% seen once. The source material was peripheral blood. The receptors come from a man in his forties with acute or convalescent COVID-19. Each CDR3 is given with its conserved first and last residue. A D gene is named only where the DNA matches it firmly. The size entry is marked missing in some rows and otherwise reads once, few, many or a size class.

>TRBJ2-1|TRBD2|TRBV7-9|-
TGTGCCAGCAGCTTTCTCGGGGGGAGCAATGAGCAGTTCTTC
CASSFLGGSNEQFF
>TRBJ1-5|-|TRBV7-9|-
TGTGCCAGCAGCTTCTCGGAGGATCAGCCCCAGCATTTT
CASSFSEDQPQHF
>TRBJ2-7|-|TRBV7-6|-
TGTGCCAGCAGCTTAACCGGGGGTCGCTACGAGCAGTACTTC
CASSLTGGRYEQYF
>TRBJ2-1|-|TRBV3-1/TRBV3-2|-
TGTGCCAGCAGCCAATGGGGAGCCGACAATGAGCAGTTCTTC
CASSQWGADNEQFF
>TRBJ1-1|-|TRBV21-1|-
TGTGCCAGCAGCCCACGGGGGAACACTGAAGCTTTCTTT
CASSPRGNTEAFF
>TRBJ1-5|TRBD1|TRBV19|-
TGTGCCAGTAAGGGGGCCGGGACAATAGGACAGCCCCAGCATTTT
CASKGAGTIGQPQHF
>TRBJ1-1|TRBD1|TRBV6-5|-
TGTGCCAGCAGTTACTCCGGGACAGTGAACACTGAAGCTTTCTTT
CASSYSGTVNTEAFF
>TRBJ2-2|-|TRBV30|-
TGTGCCTGGAGTGGATGGGGGCAGGGCACCGGGGAGCTGTTTTTT
CAWSGWGQGTGELFF
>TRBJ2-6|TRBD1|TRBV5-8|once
TGTGCCAGCAGCTTGGGGGACAGTTTCTCTGGGGCCAACGTCCTGACTTTC
CASSLGDSFSGANVLTF
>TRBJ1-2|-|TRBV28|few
TGTGCCAGCAGTTTCGGAAACAGGAGAAGGAACTATGGCTACACCTTC
CASSFGNRRRNYGYTF
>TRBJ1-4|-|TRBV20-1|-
TGCAGTGCTAGTTCCGGGATGGATGAAAAACTGTTTTTT
CSASSGMDEKLFF
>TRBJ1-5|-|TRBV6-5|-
TGTGCCAGCAGTTACAGCCTTAATCAGCCCCAGCATTTT
CASSYSLNQPQHF
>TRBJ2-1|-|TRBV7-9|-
TGTGCCAGCAGCCACGGGGACAACAACTACAATGAGCAGTTCTTC
CASSHGDNNYNEQFF
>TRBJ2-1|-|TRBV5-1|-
TGCGCCAGCAGCTTGGCCTCGCTAGGAGGTGAGCAGTTCTTC
CASSLASLGGEQFF
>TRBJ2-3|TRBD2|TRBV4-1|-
TGCGCCAGCAGTCCTGGACTAGCGGGGGGGTCAGATACGCAGTATTTT
CASSPGLAGGSDTQYF
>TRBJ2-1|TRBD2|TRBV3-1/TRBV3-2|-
TGTGCCAGCAGCCAAGAGCCTAGCGGAGGATACAATGAGCAGTTCTTC
CASSQEPSGGYNEQFF
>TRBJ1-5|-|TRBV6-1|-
TGTGCCAGCAGTGCCTACCTCGGGGCAGGGGATTTGAACAATCAGCCCCAGCATTTT
CASSAYLGAGDLNNQPQHF
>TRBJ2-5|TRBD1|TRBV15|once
TGTGCCACCAGCAGATCCACCGGGACAGGGGAAGAGACCCAGTACTTC
CATSRSTGTGEETQYF
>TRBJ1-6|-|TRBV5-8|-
TGTGCCAGCAGCTTGGGTGTTGGGAGCTCCTATAATTCACCCCTCCACTTT
CASSLGVGSSYNSPLHF
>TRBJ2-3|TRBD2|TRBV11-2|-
TGTGCCAGCAGCTCGGGACTAGCGGGGGGTACAGATACGCAGTATTTT
CASSSGLAGGTDTQYF